A single sample gave rise to the 17 T cell receptor beta chains below, sequenced in a study of persistence of HIV-infected CD4 T cells. The libraries were made with immunoSEQ version 4 in survey mode. TCRdb's copy holds only in-frame clones and misses some; the assay was immunoSEQ multiplex PCR. This sample has 38,000 or so clones; more than 70% occur once, and the top ten carry 5% to 6.5%. Antigens for these TCRs are unknown. The stimulus was an HIV-1 Gag 15-mer peptide pool, about 1 ug/peptide/mL. Memory cells lacking CD40L and CD69 with high CD45RO were sorted. Sequencing was performed on cultured CD4+ T cells from PBMCs, taken from a patient who received antiretroviral therapy. All receptors come from an adult with HIV. The donor label of this sample is uncertain.

V gene TRBV5-1 combines with J gene TRBJ2-1; a possible D gene is TRBD2 (7 bases). The V end was cut by 0 bases, the J end by 8 bases, with 15 bases between. This CDR3 is built from 15 residues. CDR1 is SGHRS, CDR2 YFSETQ, per germline. CDR3 loop: CASSLEGGGRDEQFF. CDR3 bases: TGCGCCAGCAGCTTGGAGGGCGGGGGCAGGGATGAGCAGTTCTTC.

The V and J genes are TRBV6-1 and TRBJ1-1; 7 positions agree with TRBD1. V lost 11 bases to trimming and J lost 1 base; unmatched junction nucleotides: 4. The length of the CDR3 is 12 residues. Germline CDR1 reads MNHNS; CDR2 reads SASEGT. Here the CDR3 DNA reads TGTGCCGGACGACAGGGGAACACTGAAGCTTTCTTT. The encoded protein is CAGRQGNTEAFF.

The CDR3, as DNA: TGTGCCAGCAGATTAGAACAGGGCACAGATACGCAGTATTTT. Amino acid sequence: CASRLEQGTDTQYF. The chain uses TRBV6-5 and TRBJ2-3; TRBD1 might be the D (5 bases). This CDR3 is 14 amino acids long. Between the trimmed V and J ends, which lost 6 bases and 1 base, there was a span of 11 bases. Germline V lookup: CDR1 MNHEY, CDR2 SVGAGI.

The CDR3: CAPEGGNTDTQYF. In nucleotides, the CDR3 is TGTGCCCCGGAGGGAGGCAACACAGATACGCAGTATTTT. The V gene is TRBV6-5, the J gene TRBJ2-3; tentatively, D is TRBD2 (6 bases). Germline V lookup: CDR1 MNHEY, CDR2 SVGAGI. The CDR3 contains 13 residues. V was shortened by 11 bases and J by 2 bases, with 14 bases between the two germline ends.

The chain uses TRBV28 and TRBJ2-1; a weak D match, TRBD2 (6 bases). Germline-derived CDR1 and CDR2 are MDHEN and SYDVKM. CDR3 length equals 13 residues. The V and J ends lost 1 base and 7 bases respectively, with 8 bases between them. CDR3 in amino acids: CASSLSGGNEQFF. CDR3 nucleotide sequence: TGTGCCAGCAGTTTATCCGGAGGGAATGAGCAGTTCTTC.

The CDR3 DNA reads as TGTGCCAGCCGTGACTCCGGGGGCGGCTACACCTTC. It specifies CASRDSGGGYTF. V is TRBV3-1 (or the pseudogene TRBV3-2) and J is TRBJ1-2, with D possibly TRBD1 on 6 matching bases. The CDR3 is 12 residues long. The V end lost 8 bases, the J end lost 8 bases, and 15 bases lay between the germline ends. Germline V gene lookup returns CDR1 LGHDT and CDR2 YNNKEL (reference sequence).

The chain employs TRBV7-2 and TRBJ2-7; D is unclear. Germline V gives CDR1 SGHTA, CDR2 FQGNSA. The CDR3 has 15 amino acids. V gave up 2 bases and J gave up 0 bases, with 11 bases separating them. CDR3 DNA sequence: TGTGCCAGCAGCTTAAATCCCATTCGCTCCTACGAGCAGTACTTC. It translates to CASSLNPIRSYEQYF. Variable domain in full (rest from reference TRBV7-2 and TRBJ2-7): GAGVSQSPSNKVTEKGKDVELRCDPISGHTALYWYRQSLGQGLEFLIYFQGNSAPDKSGLPSDRFSAERTGGSVSTLTIQRTQQEDSAVYLCASSLNPIRSYEQYFGPGTRLTVT.

The genes are TRBV7-3 and TRBJ2-3, with 12 bases aligning to TRBD2. V lost 5 bases and J lost 1; bases outside the gene matches: 7. Germline V CDR1 and CDR2: SGHTA, FQGTGA. CDR3 length: 17 amino acids. The CDR3 bases are TGTGCCAGCAGCCGTACTAGCGGGGGGCGGGGCACAGATACGCAGTATTTT. Protein sequence: CASSRTSGGRGTDTQYF.

The rearrangement uses TRBV12-5 and TRBJ1-5, with a possible D match to TRBD1 (6 bases). Trimming removed 6 bases from V and 9 bases from J, with 12 bases in between. There are 12 residues in the CDR3. Germline CDR1 reads LGHNT; CDR2 reads FRNRAP. CDR3 region: CASGAGERPQHF. CDR3 nucleotides: TGTGCTAGTGGAGCAGGGGAGAGGCCCCAGCATTTT. Full variable domain (rest looked up from reference TRBV12-5 and TRBJ1-5): DARVTQTPRHKVTEMGQEVTMRCQPILGHNTVFWYRQTMMQGLELLAYFRNRAPLDDSGMPKDRFSAEMPDATLATLKIQPSEPRDSAVYFCASGAGERPQHFGDGTRLSIL.

This clone is a singleton in its sample. The chain recombines TRBV7-9 with TRBJ2-3; TRBD2 matches at 8 bases. This CDR3 is 15 amino acids long. J lost 9 bases, V lost 1 base, and 9 bases had no gene match. CDR1 and CDR2 (germline): SEHNR, FQNEAQ (reference sequence). In nucleotides, the CDR3 is TGTGCCAGCAGCTTAGTAATCAGTACGGGAGGGACGCAGTATTTT. It encodes CASSLVISTGGTQYF. Variable domain in full (rest from reference TRBV7-9 and TRBJ2-3): DTGVSQNPRHKITKRGQNVTFRCDPISEHNRLYWYRQTLGQGPEFLTYFQNEAQLEKSRLLSDRFSAERPKGSFSTLEIQRTEQGDSAMYLCASSLVISTGGTQYFGPGTRLTVL.

This clone was seen only once. The sample has other DNA sequences that encode this CDR3 too. The V gene is TRBV7-2, the J gene TRBJ2-7, with a possible D match to TRBD2 (7 bases). The CDR3 runs to 15 residues. Germline lookup yields CDR1 SGHTA and CDR2 FQGNSA. Trimming pared 6 bases from V and 5 bases from J, leaving 20 bases between. The CDR3 sequence: CASSLTGGGRDEQYF. The CDR3 DNA reads TGTGCCAGCAGTTTGACTGGGGGGGGGCGGGACGAGCAGTACTTC.

The chain carries TRBV7-2 and TRBJ1-6, with TRBD1 as a possible D gene (5 bases). This CDR3 has 16 amino acids. In germline, CDR1 is SGHTA, CDR2 FQGNSA. V lost 1 base and J 4 bases, leaving 11 bases between the germline ends. CDR3 protein: CASSLDSGTYNSPLHF. The CDR3 region has the DNA TGTGCCAGCAGCTTAGACTCAGGGACTTATAATTCACCCCTCCACTTT.

This clone was found once. This sequence joins TRBV10-3 and TRBJ1-4; weak D call: TRBD1 (5 bases). This CDR3 has 16 amino acids. In germline, CDR1 is ENHRY, CDR2 SYGVKD. V was shortened by 0 bases and J by 0 bases, with 8 bases between the two germline ends. DNA of the CDR3: TGTGCCATCAGTGAGTCTGGGGGGACAACTAATGAAAAACTGTTTTTT. Translating gives CAISESGGTTNEKLFF.

There are a few counts of this clone. V and J are TRBV28 and TRBJ2-7; maybe TRBD2 (6 bases). CDR3 length equals 15 residues. Per the germline V gene, CDR1 is MDHEN and CDR2 is SYDVKM. Trimming shortened V by 7 bases and J by 4 bases, and 20 bases separated the two germline ends. In DNA form, the CDR3 reads TGTGCCAGCACCCTGGAGGGGCAGGGTGGGTACGAGCAGTACTTC. It translates to CASTLEGQGGYEQYF.

The CDR3 nucleotides read TGCGCCAGCAGCGCCTCACAGGGCAAGGGGGGCTACACCTTC. Protein product: CASSASQGKGGYTF. The V gene is TRBV5-1, the J gene TRBJ1-2; D might be TRBD1 (6 bases). From germline, CDR1 is SGHRS and CDR2 YFSETQ. The CDR3 consists of 14 residues. Trimming shortened V by 4 bases and J by 8 bases, and 18 bases separated the two germline ends.

The genes are TRBV11-1 and TRBJ1-1; no reliable D call. Germline lookup yields CDR1 SGHAT and CDR2 FQDESV (reference sequence). Trimming shortened V by 3 bases and J by 4 bases, and 12 bases separated the two germline ends. CDR3 size: 14 residues. CDR3 sequence: CASSFGRGGTEAFF. CDR3 bases: TGTGCCAGCAGCTTTGGGAGAGGTGGCACTGAAGCTTTCTTT.

This clone is a singleton in its sample. The chain combines TRBV28 with TRBJ1-5, with 8 bases aligning to TRBD1. The CDR3 totals 17 residues. J was trimmed by 1 base and V by 2 bases; bases with no gene match: 7. Germline CDR1 and CDR2: MDHEN and SYDVKM. The CDR3 DNA follows: TGTGCCAGCAGTTTAACCGCCAGGGGGCTGAGCAATCAGCCCCAGCATTTT. Amino acid sequence: CASSLTARGLSNQPQHF. The full variable domain, rest sourced from reference TRBV28 and TRBJ1-5, is DVKVTQSSRYLVKRTGEKVFLECVQDMDHENMFWYRQDPGLGLRLIYFSYDVKMKEKGDIPEGYSVSREKKERFSLILESASTNQTSMYLCASSLTARGLSNQPQHFGDGTRLSIL.